These T cell receptor beta chains were read from a single sample in a study of STAT3 mutations in large granular lymphocyte leukemia. Assay used: immunoSEQ multiplex PCR; TCRdb lists only in-frame clones, some missing. The table shows about 16,000 clones, with roughly 86% occurring only once. Sequences were obtained from peripheral blood mononuclear cells. All receptors derive from a man aged 45 to 65 with T-cell large granular lymphocyte leukemia. Some clones in this sample may be carry-over from other donors' samples. Each CDR3 is given with its conserved first and last residue. Fields, in order: clone size, J gene, CDR3 length, V gene, D gene, CDR3 DNA, CDR3 protein. The D gene is left open where the match is weak. Clone sizes are given selectively: once, few, many, or a class where the clone is expanded.

size: once
J: TRBJ2-5
length: 15
V: TRBV7-3
D: NA
DNA: TGTGCCAGCAGCCAGGGACTTGCCCCTCAAGAGACCCAGTACTTC
CDR3: CASSQGLAPQETQYF

size: NA
J: TRBJ2-1
length: 17
V: TRBV7-3
D: TRBD2
DNA: TGTGCCAGCAGCTTACGGGACGGGAGGGGACCCTACAATGAGCAGTTCTTC
CDR3: CASSLRDGRGPYNEQFF

size: NA
J: TRBJ2-5
length: 13
V: TRBV29-1
D: NA
DNA: TGCAGCGTCGCCCGGGGGCCACAAGAGACCCAGTACTTC
CDR3: CSVARGPQETQYF

size: NA
J: TRBJ2-1
length: 15
V: TRBV18
D: TRBD1
DNA: TGTGCCAGCTCACCAACCGGGACAGGGGTTAATGAGCAGTTCTTC
CDR3: CASSPTGTGVNEQFF

size: few
J: TRBJ1-2
length: 15
V: TRBV6-5
D: TRBD1
DNA: TGTGCCAGCAGCCAGTTGCCCCGGACAGGGGAAGGCTACACCTTC
CDR3: CASSQLPRTGEGYTF

size: NA
J: TRBJ2-1
length: 11
V: TRBV7-2
D: NA
DNA: TGTGCCAGCAGCTCGCAGACTACGGAGTTCTTC
CDR3: CASSSQTTEFF

size: NA
J: TRBJ1-2
length: 16
V: TRBV6-1
D: NA
DNA: TGTGCCAGCAGTGGCCTAGGGGCAGGGAGAAACTATGGCTACACCTTC
CDR3: CASSGLGAGRNYGYTF

size: NA
J: TRBJ2-5
length: 14
V: TRBV9
D: TRBD1
DNA: TGTGCCAGCAGCGTAGGACAGGGGGCAGAGACCCAGTACTTC
CDR3: CASSVGQGAETQYF

size: medium-sized
J: TRBJ1-2
length: 12
V: TRBV5-3
D: TRBD1
DNA: TGTGCCATCCGGACAGGCCTGACGGGCTACACCTTC
CDR3: CAIRTGLTGYTF

size: few
J: TRBJ2-1
length: 13
V: TRBV27
D: NA
DNA: TGTGCCAGCAGTCGGCGAGGGATGAATGAGCAGTTCTTC
CDR3: CASSRRGMNEQFF

size: NA
J: TRBJ2-5
length: 13
V: TRBV5-6
D: NA
DNA: TGTGCCAGCAGCTCCTGGGGATCTAGGACCCAGTACTTC
CDR3: CASSSWGSRTQYF

size: NA
J: TRBJ1-6
length: 15
V: TRBV9
D: TRBD1
DNA: TGTGCCAGCAGCGTAGAGGGGGCCCCAGGGTCACCCCTCCACTTT
CDR3: CASSVEGAPGSPLHF

size: NA
J: TRBJ2-3
length: 15
V: TRBV29-1
D: NA
DNA: TGCAGCGTCCCCTCGAGTCCAACCTTCACAGATACGCAGTATTTT
CDR3: CSVPSSPTFTDTQYF

size: NA
J: TRBJ1-2
length: 15
V: TRBV6-6
D: NA
DNA: TGTGCCAGCTTCCCACCGACAAAAGGAAACTATGGCTACACCTTC
CDR3: CASFPPTKGNYGYTF

size: NA
J: TRBJ1-5
length: 13
V: TRBV14
D: NA
DNA: TGTGCCAGCAGCCAAGCCGGGAATCAGCCCCAGCATTTT
CDR3: CASSQAGNQPQHF

size: few
J: TRBJ2-2
length: 17
V: TRBV5-1
D: NA
DNA: TGCGCCAGCAGCTTGGCCGGGCGGGCAGTTGCCACCGGGGAGCTGTTTTTT
CDR3: CASSLAGRAVATGELFF

size: few
J: TRBJ2-3
length: 13
V: TRBV28
D: NA
DNA: TGTGCCAGCAGTTTATTAGGGGCCAAGACGCAGTATTTT
CDR3: CASSLLGAKTQYF

size: NA
J: TRBJ2-5
length: 14
V: TRBV30
D: TRBD1
DNA: TGTGCCTGGAGGTACAGGGGGCGCGGAGAGACCCAGTACTTC
CDR3: CAWRYRGRGETQYF

size: NA
J: TRBJ1-5
length: 15
V: TRBV28
D: NA
DNA: TGTGCCAGCAGCGACCTGGGTACAGTCCGGTCTGCCCAGCATTTT
CDR3: CASSDLGTVRSAQHF

size: NA
J: TRBJ1-1
length: 13
V: TRBV2
D: NA
DNA: TGTGCCAGCAGTGAAGAACATTACACTGAAGCTTTCTTT
CDR3: CASSEEHYTEAFF

size: few
J: TRBJ2-7
length: 15
V: TRBV7-9
D: NA
DNA: TGTGCCAGCAGCTTAGTGTCAGGGGTAACCTACGAGCAGTACTTC
CDR3: CASSLVSGVTYEQYF

size: NA
J: TRBJ2-3
length: 14
V: TRBV14
D: NA
DNA: TGTGCCAGCAGCCAAGAAAGGGCAAGAGATACGCAGTATTTT
CDR3: CASSQERARDTQYF

size: NA
J: TRBJ2-1
length: 14
V: TRBV5-8
D: TRBD1
DNA: TGTGCCAGCAGCCCGACAGGGGGGCGGAATGAGCAGTTCTTC
CDR3: CASSPTGGRNEQFF

size: NA
J: TRBJ1-1
length: 15
V: TRBV5-4
D: NA
DNA: TGTGCCAGCAGCTTAATTCAGGGGCCCTCTTCTGAAGCTTTCTTT
CDR3: CASSLIQGPSSEAFF

size: NA
J: TRBJ2-2
length: 15
V: TRBV7-2
D: TRBD2
DNA: TGTGCCAGCCTAGCGGGAGCGGTGGGCACCGGGGAGCTGTTTTTT
CDR3: CASLAGAVGTGELFF

size: NA
J: TRBJ1-2
length: 13
V: TRBV7-6
D: NA
DNA: TGTGCCAGCAGCTTAGAACAGAACTATGGCTACACCTTC
CDR3: CASSLEQNYGYTF

size: NA
J: TRBJ2-4
length: 14
V: TRBV5-1
D: NA
DNA: TGCGCCAGCAGCTTGCAAGGTGCCAAAAACATTCAGTACTTC
CDR3: CASSLQGAKNIQYF

size: few
J: TRBJ2-7
length: 13
V: TRBV7-8
D: TRBD2
DNA: TGTGCCAGCAGCAGGACTAGCTCCTACGAGCAGTACTTC
CDR3: CASSRTSSYEQYF

size: NA
J: TRBJ1-1
length: 13
V: TRBV5-1
D: TRBD1
DNA: TGCGCCAGCAGCAACACAGGGGGCACTGAAGCTTTCTTT
CDR3: CASSNTGGTEAFF

size: NA
J: TRBJ1-6
length: 15
V: TRBV5-1
D: TRBD1
DNA: TGCGCCAGCAGCTTTACAGGGGGCGATAATTCACCCCTCCACTTT
CDR3: CASSFTGGDNSPLHF

size: NA
J: TRBJ2-7
length: 10
V: TRBV2
D: NA
DNA: TGTGCCAGCAGGGCCTACGAGCAGTACTTC
CDR3: CASRAYEQYF